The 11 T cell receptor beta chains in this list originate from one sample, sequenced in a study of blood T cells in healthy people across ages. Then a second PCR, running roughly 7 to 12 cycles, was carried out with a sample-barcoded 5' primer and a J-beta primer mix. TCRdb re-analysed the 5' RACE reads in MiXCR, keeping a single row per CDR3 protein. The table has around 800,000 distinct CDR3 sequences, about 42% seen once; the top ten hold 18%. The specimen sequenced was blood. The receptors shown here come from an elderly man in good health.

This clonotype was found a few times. In nucleotides, the CDR3 is TGCAGTGCTCCTACTGATAGCGGGAGGGTGGCAGATACGCAGTATTTT. This gives the protein CSAPTDSGRVADTQYF. The V and J genes are TRBV20-1 and TRBJ2-3, with 11 bases matching TRBD2. This CDR3 contains 16 residues. Unmatched junction bases numbered 11, after V lost 5 bases and J lost 4 bases. Looked up from germline, CDR1 is DFQATT and CDR2 is SNEGSKA (reference sequence).

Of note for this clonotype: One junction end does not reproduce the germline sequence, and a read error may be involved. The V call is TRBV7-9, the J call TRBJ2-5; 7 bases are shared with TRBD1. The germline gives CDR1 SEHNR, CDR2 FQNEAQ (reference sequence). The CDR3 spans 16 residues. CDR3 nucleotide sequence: TGTGTCAGCAGCTTAACCCTAGACAGGGAGCAAGAGACCCAGTACTTC. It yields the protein CVSSLTLDREQETQYF.

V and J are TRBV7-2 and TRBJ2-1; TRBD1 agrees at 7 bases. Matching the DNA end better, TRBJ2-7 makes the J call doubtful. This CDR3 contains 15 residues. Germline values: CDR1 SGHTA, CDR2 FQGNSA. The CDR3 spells CASSSTGTVYNEQYF. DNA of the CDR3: TGTGCCAGCAGCTCAACCGGGACAGTATACAATGAGCAGTACTTC.

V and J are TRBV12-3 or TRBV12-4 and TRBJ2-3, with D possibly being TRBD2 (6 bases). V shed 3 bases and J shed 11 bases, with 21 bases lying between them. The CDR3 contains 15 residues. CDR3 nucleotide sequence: TGTGCCAGCAGTTTTGGCAGAGTGGGAGGAGATGTGCAGTATTTT. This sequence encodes CASSFGRVGGDVQYF.

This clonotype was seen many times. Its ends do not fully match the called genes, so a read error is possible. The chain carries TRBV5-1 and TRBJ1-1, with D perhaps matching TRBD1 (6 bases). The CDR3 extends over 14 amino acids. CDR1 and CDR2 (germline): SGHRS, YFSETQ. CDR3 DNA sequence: TGTGCCAGCAGCCTACAGGGTCCGAACACTGAAGCTTTCTTT. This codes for CASSLQGPNTEAFF.

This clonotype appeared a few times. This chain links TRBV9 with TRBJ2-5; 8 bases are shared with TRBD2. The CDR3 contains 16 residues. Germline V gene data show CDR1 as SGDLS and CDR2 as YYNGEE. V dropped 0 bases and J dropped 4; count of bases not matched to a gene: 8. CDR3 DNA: TGTGCCAGCAGCGTAGGAAGCGGGAGTCTGGGAGAGACCCAGTACTTC. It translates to CASSVGSGSLGETQYF.

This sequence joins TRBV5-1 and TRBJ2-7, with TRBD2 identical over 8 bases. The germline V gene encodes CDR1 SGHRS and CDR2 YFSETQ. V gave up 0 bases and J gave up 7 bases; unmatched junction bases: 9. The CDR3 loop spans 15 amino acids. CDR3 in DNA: TGCGCCAGCAGCTTGGATCAAGCGGGAGTGGGTGAGCAGTACTTC. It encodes CASSLDQAGVGEQYF.

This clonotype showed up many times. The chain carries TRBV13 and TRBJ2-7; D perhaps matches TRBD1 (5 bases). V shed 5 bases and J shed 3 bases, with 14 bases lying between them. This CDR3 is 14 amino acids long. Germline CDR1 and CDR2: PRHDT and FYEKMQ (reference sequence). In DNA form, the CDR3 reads TGTGCCAGCAGCGGAGCCCATAGGGGCTACGAGCAGTACTTC. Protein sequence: CASSGAHRGYEQYF.

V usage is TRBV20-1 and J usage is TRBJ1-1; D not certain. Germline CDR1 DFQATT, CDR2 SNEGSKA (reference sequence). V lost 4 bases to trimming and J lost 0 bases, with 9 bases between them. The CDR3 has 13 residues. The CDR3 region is CSAIRPMNTEAFF. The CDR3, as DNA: TGCAGTGCTATCAGACCTATGAACACTGAAGCTTTCTTT.

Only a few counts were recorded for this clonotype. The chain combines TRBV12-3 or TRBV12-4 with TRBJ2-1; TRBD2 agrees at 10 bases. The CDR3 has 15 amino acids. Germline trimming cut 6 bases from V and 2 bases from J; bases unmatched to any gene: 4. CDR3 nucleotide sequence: TGTGCCAGCAGGATAGCGGGAGGCACCTACAATGAGCAGTTCTTC. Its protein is CASRIAGGTYNEQFF.

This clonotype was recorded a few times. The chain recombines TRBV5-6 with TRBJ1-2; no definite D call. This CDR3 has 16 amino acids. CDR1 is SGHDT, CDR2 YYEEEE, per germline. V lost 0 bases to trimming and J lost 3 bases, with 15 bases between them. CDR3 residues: CASSLERGEFDYGYTF. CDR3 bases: TGTGCCAGCAGCTTGGAACGTGGGGAATTTGACTATGGCTACACCTTC.